What follows are 21 T cell receptor beta chains derived from one specimen sequenced in a study of radiation and T cells in renal cell carcinoma. TCRdb keeps only in-frame clones here, not all; method: immunoSEQ multiplex PCR. Found here are 150,000 or so clones, approximately 90% of them singletons; the top ten hold around 12%. Time point indicated: baseline pretreatment blood. The treatment denotes: 15 Gy SBRT to primary tumor, nephrectomy 4 weeks later. Sequenced material: blood, taken from a patient whose treatment included radiotherapy and nephrectomy. The receptors originated from a woman aged 50 to 60 with renal cell carcinoma.

This chain uses TRBV6-6 with TRBJ1-1, with D unclear. The germline V gene has CDR1 MNHNY and CDR2 SVGAGI (reference sequence). The germline V and J ends were trimmed by 5 bases and 10 bases, with 17 bases remaining between them. CDR3 length equals 13 residues. The CDR3 protein is CASSIDRGKGAFF. CDR3 coding DNA: TGTGCCAGCAGTATTGATCGGGGAAAAGGAGCTTTCTTT.

The CDR3 bases are TGTGCCAGCAGCGTAGTTGGAGAAACGGGCACAGATACGCAGTATTTT. This gives the protein CASSVVGETGTDTQYF. This chain joins TRBV9 and TRBJ2-3; no clear D. CDR1 is SGDLS and CDR2 is YYNGEE in the germline V gene. With 0 bases removed from V and 1 base from J, the gap between germline ends came to 12 bases. The CDR3 totals 16 residues.

The rearrangement links TRBV5-1 to TRBJ1-4; possibly TRBD1 for D (5 bases). This CDR3 has 14 amino acids. From germline, CDR1 is SGHRS and CDR2 YFSETQ. Trimming left V 4 bases short and J 7 bases short, with 14 bases between. CDR3 in DNA: TGCGCCAGCAGCCCCGAGGGGCATGGTGAAAAACTGTTTTTT. Its translation: CASSPEGHGEKLFF.

The CDR3 region is CASSYSPDDNEQFF. The DNA for the CDR3 is TGTGCCAGCAGTTACTCGCCAGACGACAATGAGCAGTTCTTC. The rearrangement joins TRBV6-5 to TRBJ2-1; no firm D call. The V and J ends lost 0 bases and 5 bases respectively, with 8 bases between them. There are 14 residues in the CDR3. The germline CDR1 and CDR2 sequences are MNHEY and SVGAGI.

About this clone itself: At the DNA level, this CDR3 is encoded by other sequences in the same sample as well. The chain links TRBV7-9 to TRBJ1-5; D not resolved. Trimming stripped 1 base from V and 2 bases from J, with 6 bases between. CDR3 length equals 14 residues. The germline CDR1 and CDR2 sequences are SEHNR and FQNEAQ (reference sequence). The CDR3 is CASSLEVGNQPQHF. CDR3 bases: TGTGCCAGCAGCTTAGAGGTTGGCAATCAGCCCCAGCATTTT.

The chain carries TRBV4-1 and TRBJ2-7; either TRBD1 or TRBD2 may supply D (5 bases each). This CDR3 has 15 residues. V was clipped by 4 bases and J by 6 bases, with 19 bases between them. Per germline, CDR1 MGHRA and CDR2 YSYEKL. The CDR3 reads CASSPEHRDVREQYF. DNA for the CDR3: TGCGCCAGCAGCCCGGAGCATAGGGACGTGCGCGAGCAGTACTTC.

The chain has TRBV14 and TRBJ2-7, with unresolved D. V was pared by 2 bases and J by 4 bases, with 12 bases between. Looked up from germline, CDR1 is SGHDN and CDR2 is FVKESK. There are 14 residues in the CDR3. The CDR3 loop reads CASSQFVSIYEQYF. The CDR3 DNA follows: TGTGCCAGCAGCCAATTTGTCAGTATATACGAGCAGTACTTC.

This rearrangement joins TRBV30 to TRBJ1-6; 7 nucleotides match TRBD1. Losses at the gene ends were 7 bases for V and 8 bases for J; bases not matched to a gene: 8. CDR1 is GTSNPN, CDR2 SVGIG, per germline (reference sequence). This CDR3 is built from 13 residues. The CDR3 here is CAFSDRDDSPLHF. The CDR3 coding sequence is TGTGCCTTCTCCGACAGGGACGATTCACCCCTCCACTTT.

The chain is built from TRBV19 and TRBJ2-5; D unclear. This CDR3 has 13 amino acids. The germline V gene encodes CDR1 LNHDA and CDR2 SQIVND (reference sequence). V gave up 3 bases and J gave up 5 bases, with 10 bases separating them. The CDR3 spells CASSMVIGETQYF. The CDR3 nucleotides read TGTGCCAGTAGTATGGTTATAGGGGAGACCCAGTACTTC.

This chain uses TRBV2 with TRBJ1-1; 10 bases are a match to TRBD1. The CDR3 consists of 15 residues. With V trimmed by 8 bases and J by 2 bases, 8 bases remained unmatched. Germline V gene sequence: CDR1 SNHLY, CDR2 FYNNEI. The CDR3 DNA follows: TGTGCCAGCCGGTACGGGACAGGGGAAAACACTGAAGCTTTCTTT. This translates into CASRYGTGENTEAFF.

In this sample, this clone turned up a few times. The chain carries TRBV7-3 and TRBJ2-3; D unresolved. The CDR3 is made up of 13 amino acids. Germline V gene data show CDR1 as SGHTA and CDR2 as FQGTGA. The V and J ends lost 0 bases and 5 bases respectively, with 6 bases between them. The CDR3 nucleotides are TGTGCCAGCAGCTTAACCTCCCGAGATACGCAGTATTTT. Translating it yields CASSLTSRDTQYF.

V gene TRBV15 combines with J gene TRBJ1-1; TRBD1 matches 10 bases. With 3 bases clipped from V and 6 bases from J, the junction kept 4 bases outside the gene matches. CDR1 LNHNV and CDR2 YYDKDF come from the germline V gene (reference sequence). The CDR3 is 14 amino acids. DNA for the CDR3: TGTGCCACCAGCAGGGACAGGGGGTCCTCTGAAGCTTTCTTT. Protein sequence: CATSRDRGSSEAFF. Drawing the rest from reference TRBV15 and TRBJ1-1, the complete variable domain is DAMVIQNPRYQVTQFGKPVTLSCSQTLNHNVMYWYQQKSSQAPKLLFHYYDKDFNNEADTPDNFQSRRPNTSFCFLDIRSPGLGDTAMYLCATSRDRGSSEAFFGQGTRLTVV.

This rearrangement joins TRBV4-1 to TRBJ1-1; D not certain. The V gene lost 3 bases and the J gene lost 4 bases, with 9 bases spanning the gap. The CDR3 has 13 amino acids. Germline V CDR1 and CDR2: MGHRA, YSYEKL. CDR3 amino acids: CASSQGASTEAFF. CDR3 DNA sequence: TGCGCCAGCAGCCAGGGAGCTAGCACTGAAGCTTTCTTT.

This clone appeared once. The CDR3 nucleotides read TGTGCCAGCAGCCCAGGGACGGAAACCCTCGAGGGCCCCCAGCATTTT. Translating gives CASSPGTETLEGPQHF. The chain couples TRBV5-5 to TRBJ1-5; the D gene is possibly TRBD1 (5 bases). The ends were cut back, 4 bases at V and 10 bases at J, with 24 bases in the middle. Germline V gives CDR1 SGHKS, CDR2 YYEKEE (reference sequence). The CDR3 runs to 16 residues.

The chain combines TRBV6-1 with TRBJ2-5; TRBD2 agrees at 15 bases. This CDR3 spans 16 amino acids. Germline V gives CDR1 MNHNS, CDR2 SASEGT. Germline trimming cut 3 bases from V and 4 bases from J; bases unmatched to any gene: 3. DNA of the CDR3: TGTGCCAGCAGTGACGGGACTAGCGGGGGGAGAGAGACCCAGTACTTC. Translated, it gives CASSDGTSGGRETQYF.

With regard to this clone: One end of the junction does not line up with germline, which may come from a read error. The V and J genes are TRBV7-7 and TRBJ1-6; D is undetermined. The CDR3 totals 13 residues. Germline CDR1 reads SSHAT; CDR2 reads FNYEAQ (reference sequence). The CDR3 region is CASSRQANSPLHF. The CDR3 bases are TGTGCTAGCAGCCGTCAGGCGAATTCACCCCTCCACTTT. Complete variable domain (other parts from reference TRBV7-7 and TRBJ1-6): GAGVSQSPRYKVTKRGQDVTLRCDPISSHATLYWYQQALGQGPEFLTYFNYEAQPDKSGLPSDRFSAERPEGSISTLTIQRTEQRDSAMYRCASSRQANSPLHFGNGTRLTVT.

Only one count was recorded for this clone. J is TRBJ1-1 and V is TRBV6-6; unclear D gene. V was trimmed by 5 bases and J by 4 bases, leaving 17 bases between them. This CDR3 contains 15 residues. Germline CDR1 reads MNHNY; CDR2 reads SVGAGI (reference sequence). CDR3: CASSTPRPSGTEAFF. CDR3 nucleotides: TGTGCCAGCAGTACCCCCAGGCCCTCGGGCACTGAAGCTTTCTTT.

The chain has TRBV6-1 and TRBJ2-6; D not certain. The V gene's germline CDR1 is MNHNS and CDR2 SASEGT. The ends were cut back, 3 bases at V and 1 base at J, with 7 bases in the middle. CDR3 length: 15 residues. CDR3 amino acids: CASSEGISGANVLTF. The CDR3 DNA follows: TGTGCCAGCAGTGAGGGCATATCTGGGGCCAACGTCCTGACTTTC.

The V and J genes are TRBV7-6 and TRBJ2-2; a possible D gene is TRBD1 (5 bases). Trimming removed 6 bases from V and 2 bases from J, with 10 bases in between. Germline CDR1 is SGHVS and CDR2 is FNYEAQ. The CDR3 sequence is 14 residues long. CDR3 region: CASRYDRNTGELFF. The CDR3 nucleotides are TGTGCCAGCAGATATGACAGAAACACCGGGGAGCTGTTTTTT. Looking up the rest from reference TRBV7-6 and TRBJ2-2 gives the full variable domain: GAGVSQSPRYKVTKRGQDVALRCDPISGHVSLYWYRQALGQGPEFLTYFNYEAQQDKSGLPNDRFSAERPEGSISTLTIQRTEQRDSAMYRCASRYDRNTGELFFGEGSRLTVL.

Worth noting for this clone: One end of the junction fails to match germline, which may point to a read error. V usage is TRBV7-7 and J usage is TRBJ2-7; 9 bases fit TRBD1. CDR1 is SSHAT, CDR2 FNYEAQ, per germline (reference sequence). The CDR3 spans 16 residues. The CDR3 sequence: CASSSPTGGPFYEQYF. The CDR3 bases are TGTGCTAGCAGCTCGCCGACAGGGGGACCTTTCTACGAGCAGTACTTC.

This sequence joins TRBV5-6 and TRBJ2-4; 10 positions agree with TRBD2. Germline assignment: CDR1 SGHDT and CDR2 YYEEEE. There are 17 residues in the CDR3. Losses at the gene ends were 4 bases for V and 4 bases for J; bases not matched to a gene: 11. The CDR3 bases are TGTGCCAGCAGCCCCGGATTTAGCGGGGGGTTAAAAAACATTCAGTACTTC. This codes for CASSPGFSGGLKNIQYF. The whole variable domain, filled in from reference TRBV5-6 and TRBJ2-4, reads DAGVTQSPTHLIKTRGQQVTLRCSPKSGHDTVSWYQQALGQGPQFIFQYYEEEERQRGNFPDRFSGHQFPNYSSELNVNALLLGDSALYLCASSPGFSGGLKNIQYFGAGTRLSVL.